The rows below give T cell receptor beta chains drawn from one sample of a study of CD8+ T cells in alopecia areata. Profiled with immunoSEQ multiplex PCR; TCRdb holds only in-frame clones, not every one. The sample has roughly 120,000 clones; more than 30% are singletons. The specimen sequenced was CD4+ T cells sorted from blood. Every receptor here comes from a human donor with alopecia areata. Each CDR3 is given with its conserved first and last residue. The order of the fields is clone size, V gene, D gene, J gene, CDR3 DNA, CDR3 protein. The D gene is left open where the match is weak. Clone size is stated in some rows and not others, as once, few, many or a class when expanded.

clone size: NA
V gene: TRBV5-1
D gene: NA
J gene: TRBJ2-2
CDR3 DNA: TGCGCCAGCAGCTTGGGTGGGGTGAACACCGGGGAGCTGTTTTTT
CDR3 protein: CASSLGGVNTGELFF

clone size: NA
V gene: TRBV30
D gene: NA
J gene: TRBJ1-2
CDR3 DNA: TGTGCCTGGAGTTACAGGGACGGCTATGGCTACACCTTC
CDR3 protein: CAWSYRDGYGYTF

clone size: NA
V gene: TRBV29-1
D gene: NA
J gene: TRBJ2-3
CDR3 DNA: TGCAGCGCCCAAGGGGGAGATACGCAGTATTTT
CDR3 protein: CSAQGGDTQYF

clone size: NA
V gene: TRBV5-6
D gene: NA
J gene: TRBJ2-2
CDR3 DNA: TGTGCCAGCACCCCAGGAGGGCCGAACACCGGGGAGCTGTTTTTT
CDR3 protein: CASTPGGPNTGELFF

clone size: once
V gene: TRBV4-1
D gene: NA
J gene: TRBJ1-5
CDR3 DNA: TGCGCCAGCAGCCAAGATGGGGCGGGGTTCGGACAGCCCCAGCATTTT
CDR3 protein: CASSQDGAGFGQPQHF

clone size: few
V gene: TRBV29-1
D gene: NA
J gene: TRBJ2-7
CDR3 DNA: TGCAGCGCGATAGGACAAACCTCCTACGAGCAGTACTTC
CDR3 protein: CSAIGQTSYEQYF

clone size: few
V gene: TRBV5-1
D gene: NA
J gene: TRBJ2-5
CDR3 DNA: TGCGCCAGCAGCACGGGGACCAGCGGTACGGAGACCCAGTACTTC
CDR3 protein: CASSTGTSGTETQYF

clone size: NA
V gene: TRBV29-1
D gene: NA
J gene: TRBJ1-2
CDR3 DNA: TGCAGCGTTGCGGACCAAGGGGAAACTAGCTACACCTTC
CDR3 protein: CSVADQGETSYTF

clone size: once
V gene: TRBV7-2
D gene: NA
J gene: TRBJ1-2
CDR3 DNA: TGTGCCAGCAGCTTATTGGGGGACTATGGCTACACCTTC
CDR3 protein: CASSLLGDYGYTF

clone size: few
V gene: TRBV29-1
D gene: TRBD1
J gene: TRBJ2-7
CDR3 DNA: TGCAGCGTTGTTCGACAGGGGATCTACGAGCAGTACTTC
CDR3 protein: CSVVRQGIYEQYF

clone size: few
V gene: TRBV28
D gene: TRBD2
J gene: TRBJ2-7
CDR3 DNA: TGTGCCAGCAGTGAATCTAGCGGGGCGAGAGAGCAGTACTTC
CDR3 protein: CASSESSGAREQYF

clone size: NA
V gene: TRBV7-4
D gene: TRBD1
J gene: TRBJ2-5
CDR3 DNA: TGTGCCAGCAGCACCGGGACAGGGGGCAAGAGGAAATCAGAGACCCAGTACTTC
CDR3 protein: CASSTGTGGKRKSETQYF

clone size: NA
V gene: TRBV11-2
D gene: NA
J gene: TRBJ2-7
CDR3 DNA: TGTGCCAGCAGTCGGGAGTCATACGAGCAGTACTTC
CDR3 protein: CASSRESYEQYF

clone size: NA
V gene: TRBV4-2
D gene: NA
J gene: TRBJ1-5
CDR3 DNA: TGTGCCAGCAGCCAAGATCTCCGGGGGGAGGCTCAGCCCCAGCATTTT
CDR3 protein: CASSQDLRGEAQPQHF

clone size: NA
V gene: TRBV19
D gene: NA
J gene: TRBJ1-5
CDR3 DNA: TGTGCCGCGGGGAATCAGCCCCAGCATTTT
CDR3 protein: CAAGNQPQHF

clone size: NA
V gene: TRBV5-1
D gene: NA
J gene: TRBJ1-2
CDR3 DNA: TGCGCCAGCCTTCCCGAGACAGACGAGTCCAGCTATGGCTACACCTTC
CDR3 protein: CASLPETDESSYGYTF

clone size: few
V gene: TRBV29-1
D gene: TRBD1
J gene: TRBJ1-1
CDR3 DNA: TGCAGCGCCTTTCACAGGGGGAACACTGAAGCTTTCTTT
CDR3 protein: CSAFHRGNTEAFF

clone size: NA
V gene: TRBV20-1
D gene: NA
J gene: TRBJ2-5
CDR3 DNA: TGCAGTGCTCGGGCCCTAGAGACCCAGTACTTC
CDR3 protein: CSARALETQYF

clone size: NA
V gene: TRBV7-8
D gene: NA
J gene: TRBJ1-6
CDR3 DNA: TGTGCCAGCAGCTTCGGGCAGAATTCACCCCTCCACTTT
CDR3 protein: CASSFGQNSPLHF

clone size: once
V gene: TRBV29-1
D gene: TRBD1
J gene: TRBJ1-2
CDR3 DNA: TGCAGTTTCCGGAGACAGGGGGTATCTAACTATGGCTACACCTTC
CDR3 protein: CSFRRQGVSNYGYTF